These 25 T cell receptor beta chains were all obtained from the same sample, sequenced in a study of T-cell memory formation after mild COVID-19. One entry per CDR3 protein, called by TCRdb with MiXCR from the 5' RACE reads. In the table there are around 310,000 distinct CDR3 sequences, around 15% of which are singletons. Sequences were obtained from PBMCs or a T cell subset sorted from them (not recorded which). The source is a man between 18 and 29 years old who had mild COVID-19 (a few samples of this study predate the infection). Cell type and time point are not known.

This sequence joins TRBV7-9 and TRBJ1-6; 7 bases are shared with TRBD1. The germline V gene encodes CDR1 SEHNR and CDR2 FQNEAQ (reference sequence). Unmatched junction bases numbered 5, after V lost 2 bases and J lost 7 bases. CDR3 length equals 15 residues. The CDR3 loop reads CASSLHRGGNSPLHF. In DNA form, the CDR3 reads TGTGCCAGCAGCTTACACAGGGGCGGGAATTCACCCCTCCACTTT.

This clonotype was observed a handful of times. V usage is TRBV28 and J usage is TRBJ1-2; 9 bases line up with TRBD1. This CDR3 has 13 amino acids. V trimming: 6 bases; J trimming: 8 bases; junction bases outside the gene matches: 7. Germline lookup yields CDR1 MDHEN and CDR2 SYDVKM. Written as DNA, the CDR3 is TGTGCCAGCAGCTGGACAGGGGTAGAAGGCTACACCTTC. It is translated as CASSWTGVEGYTF.

The chain carries TRBV7-2 and TRBJ2-1; weak D call: TRBD1 (5 bases). The CDR3 covers 14 residues. The V gene lost 5 bases and the J gene lost 6 bases, with 14 bases spanning the gap. Per germline, CDR1 SGHTA and CDR2 FQGNSA. The CDR3 DNA sequence: TGTGCCAGCAGCCAAGATTGGGGCAGCAATGAGCAGTTCTTC. This gives the protein CASSQDWGSNEQFF.

This clonotype has a handful of counts. The J gene is TRBJ2-2, the V gene TRBV6-5; no firm D call. Germline lookup yields CDR1 MNHEY and CDR2 SVGAGI. This CDR3 spans 14 amino acids. Trimming removed 0 bases from V and 6 bases from J, with 8 bases in between. The CDR3 reads CASSYSRAPGELFF. The CDR3 nucleotides are TGTGCCAGCAGTTACTCTCGGGCGCCCGGGGAGCTGTTTTTT.

This clonotype was seen a few times. The CDR3 DNA reads TGCAGTGCTAGAGTTTCGGCCCCCACTGAAGCTTTCTTT. Its translation is CSARVSAPTEAFF. The V call is TRBV20-1, the J call TRBJ1-1; D gene unclear. V dropped 1 base and J dropped 4 bases, with 10 bases sitting between them. From germline, CDR1 is DFQATT and CDR2 SNEGSKA (reference sequence). CDR3 length equals 13 residues.

This clonotype was picked up many times. The CDR3 sequence: CASSLGPTDQETQYF. Here the CDR3 DNA reads TGCGCCAGCAGCTTGGGTCCGACGGACCAAGAGACCCAGTACTTC. V gene TRBV5-1 combines with J gene TRBJ2-5; D is unclear. Germline-derived CDR1 and CDR2 are SGHRS and YFSETQ. The CDR3 runs to 15 residues. With 0 bases removed from V and 0 bases from J, the gap between germline ends came to 9 bases.

This clonotype occurred a few times. The chain is built from TRBV20-1 and TRBJ2-2; D possibly corresponds to TRBD2 (6 bases). V lost 5 bases and J 3 bases, leaving 16 bases between the germline ends. Germline assignment: CDR1 DFQATT and CDR2 SNEGSKA (reference sequence). CDR3 length: 15 residues. Here the CDR3 reads CSAAKTGTDTGELFF. The CDR3 nucleotides read TGCAGTGCTGCGAAAACTGGGACTGACACCGGGGAGCTGTTTTTT.

V is TRBV5-1 and J is TRBJ1-5; D perhaps matches TRBD1 (5 bases). Trimming cost V 0 bases and J 6 bases, with 10 bases left between them. CDR3 length: 14 amino acids. Per germline, CDR1 SGHRS and CDR2 YFSETQ. In DNA, the CDR3 is TGCGCCAGCAGCTTGGAGGGGATTGCTCAGCCCCAGCATTTT. Its translation: CASSLEGIAQPQHF. Based on the CDR3 plus reference TRBV5-1 and TRBJ1-5, the full variable domain is KAGVTQTPRYLIKTRGQQVTLSCSPISGHRSVSWYQQTPGQGLQFLFEYFSETQRNKGNFPGRFSGRQFSNSRSEMNVSTLELGDSALYLCASSLEGIAQPQHFGDGTRLSIL.

The chain is built from TRBV5-1 and TRBJ2-5, with a possible D match to TRBD2 (5 bases). Germline lookup yields CDR1 SGHRS and CDR2 YFSETQ. V lost 4 bases and J lost 2, with 12 bases in between. The length of the CDR3 is 14 residues. This CDR3 is CASSGPGSQETQYF. In DNA, the CDR3 is TGCGCCAGCAGCGGGCCGGGATCGCAAGAGACCCAGTACTTC.

DNA for the CDR3: TGCAGTCCCCAGGGGGAGAGCACAGATACGCAGTATTTT. Translating it yields CSPQGESTDTQYF. J is TRBJ2-3 and V is TRBV20-1, with 7 bases fitting TRBD1. The CDR3 length is 13 residues. The germline CDR1 and CDR2 sequences are DFQATT and SNEGSKA (reference sequence). The ends lost 8 bases at V and 0 bases at J; junction bases unmatched: 5.

This rearrangement joins TRBV4-2 to TRBJ2-1, with no clear D. The CDR3 spans 16 residues. The V gene lost 0 bases and the J gene lost 1 base, with 10 bases spanning the gap. From germline, CDR1 is LGHNA and CDR2 YNFKEQ. CDR3 bases: TGTGCCAGCAGCCAAGAGTGGCGGAGTTCCTACAATGAGCAGTTCTTC. It specifies CASSQEWRSSYNEQFF.

Ten or more counts support this clonotype. J is TRBJ2-3 and V is TRBV7-2; TRBD1 aligns across 9 bases. With V trimmed by 5 bases and J by 5 bases, 8 bases remained unmatched. This CDR3 is 15 amino acids long. Per germline, CDR1 SGHTA and CDR2 FQGNSA. DNA for the CDR3: TGTGCCAGCAGCCCCACCGGGACAGGGAGAGATACGCAGTATTTT. Amino acids: CASSPTGTGRDTQYF. Full variable domain (remainder filled in from reference TRBV7-2 and TRBJ2-3): GAGVSQSPSNKVTEKGKDVELRCDPISGHTALYWYRQSLGQGLEFLIYFQGNSAPDKSGLPSDRFSAERTGGSVSTLTIQRTQQEDSAVYLCASSPTGTGRDTQYFGPGTRLTVL.

CDR3 DNA sequence: TGTGCCAGCAGCTCCGGGACAGGGTGGGCTTTCTTT. Amino acid sequence: CASSSGTGWAFF. The genes are TRBV11-3 and TRBJ1-1; 9 bases align to TRBD1. The CDR3 is 12 residues long. V shed 4 bases, J shed 11 bases, and the junction held 5 bases outside the gene matches. CDR1 SGHNT and CDR2 YENEEA come from the germline V gene.

This clonotype was detected only a few times. The rearrangement joins TRBV6-6 to TRBJ1-2, with no clear D. Germline V CDR1 and CDR2: MNHNY, SVGAGI (reference sequence). Trimming stripped 0 bases from V and 10 bases from J, with 6 bases between. This CDR3 has 11 amino acids. The CDR3 reads CASSYSTSYTF. The CDR3 DNA reads as TGTGCCAGCAGTTACTCGACGTCCTACACCTTC.

This clonotype was seen many times. The chain recombines TRBV7-2 with TRBJ1-1; D unclear. This CDR3 has 12 amino acids. CDR1 SGHTA and CDR2 FQGNSA come from the germline V gene. With 0 bases removed from V and 10 bases from J, the gap between germline ends came to 9 bases. In nucleotides, the CDR3 is TGTGCCAGCAGCTTAGCGGAAGTGGGAGCTTTCTTT. Translated: CASSLAEVGAFF.

This clonotype was counted only a few times. The gene calls are TRBV28 and TRBJ2-7, with 9 bases lining up with TRBD1. With 6 bases clipped from V and 4 bases from J, the junction kept 7 bases outside the gene matches. The CDR3 extends over 14 amino acids. Germline V gene lookup returns CDR1 MDHEN and CDR2 SYDVKM. DNA of the CDR3: TGTGCCAGCAGCTCCCCGGGGACAGGGTACGAGCAGTACGTC. Translation gives CASSSPGTGYEQYV.

The chain is built from TRBV25-1 and TRBJ2-5, with TRBD2 matching 7 bases. Trimming took 2 bases from V and 1 from J; bases not matched to a gene: 4. Germline V gene sequence: CDR1 MGHDK, CDR2 SYGVNS. The CDR3 covers 15 residues. The CDR3 is CASSEEGRGQETQYF. CDR3 nucleotides: TGTGCCAGCAGTGAAGAAGGGAGGGGCCAAGAGACCCAGTACTTC.

The chain employs TRBV4-1 and TRBJ1-2; the match to TRBD1 covers 10 bases. CDR1 and CDR2 (germline): MGHRA, YSYEKL. The V segment lost 6 bases and the J segment 6 bases; nucleotides outside the gene matches: 7. The CDR3 has 14 amino acids. In nucleotides, the CDR3 is TGCGCCAGCAGTCGGTACGACAGGGGGCATGGCTACACCTTC. It is translated as CASSRYDRGHGYTF.

In its sample, this clonotype was seen a few times. J is TRBJ2-5 and V is TRBV29-1; TRBD1 matches 7 bases. Germline lookup yields CDR1 SQVTM and CDR2 ANQGSEA. The CDR3 length is 12 residues. The J segment lost 3 bases and the V segment lost 7 bases, leaving 5 bases of the junction unmatched. The CDR3 here is CSAGQDKETQYF. The CDR3 DNA reads as TGCAGCGCCGGACAGGATAAAGAGACCCAGTACTTC.

The chain has TRBV20-1 and TRBJ2-5, with D possibly TRBD1 on 6 matching bases. This CDR3 has 13 amino acids. The germline V and J ends were trimmed by 5 bases and 2 bases, with 12 bases remaining between them. The germline V gene encodes CDR1 DFQATT and CDR2 SNEGSKA (reference sequence). CDR3 DNA sequence: TGCAGTGCTGTCCGGGACACGCAAGAGACCCAGTACTTC. Encoded protein: CSAVRDTQETQYF.

The V gene is TRBV6-5, the J gene TRBJ1-5; the match to TRBD1 covers 9 bases. Germline CDR1 and CDR2: MNHEY and SVGAGI. The CDR3 extends over 14 amino acids. V was clipped by 2 bases and J by 6 bases; unmatched bases: 2. The CDR3 bases are TGTGCCAGCAGTTACGGGACAGGGAGTCAGCCCCAGCATTTT. Translated: CASSYGTGSQPQHF.

V is TRBV5-1 and J is TRBJ2-7; TRBD1 agrees at 9 bases. CDR1 is SGHRS, CDR2 YFSETQ, per germline. CDR3 size: 15 residues. Unmatched junction bases numbered 6, after V lost 4 bases and J lost 1 base. The CDR3 nucleotides are TGCGCCAGCAGCGGGGGAGGACAGGGGTCCTACGAGCAGTACTTC. It translates to CASSGGGQGSYEQYF.

The genes are TRBV4-1 and TRBJ2-7; D gene ambiguous. The CDR3 extends over 16 amino acids. Germline V CDR1 and CDR2: MGHRA, YSYEKL. With 0 bases removed from V and 0 bases from J, the gap between germline ends came to 12 bases. The CDR3, as DNA: TGCGCCAGCAGCCAAGAGGTGGGGATTAGCTCCTACGAGCAGTACGTC. It yields the protein CASSQEVGISSYEQYV.

V is TRBV29-1 and J is TRBJ1-2; a weak D match, TRBD1 (5 bases). The CDR3 is 13 amino acids. The germline V and J ends were trimmed by 5 bases and 0 bases, with 10 bases remaining between them. Germline V gene data show CDR1 as SQVTM and CDR2 as ANQGSEA. The CDR3 sequence is CSVRGVANYGYTF. Written as DNA, the CDR3 is TGCAGCGTTCGAGGGGTAGCTAACTATGGCTACACCTTC.

The chain recombines TRBV10-1 with TRBJ2-3; D remains ambiguous. The CDR3 contains 14 residues. The V end was cut by 0 bases, the J end by 4 bases, with 8 bases between. Germline values: CDR1 WNHNN, CDR2 SYGVQD (reference sequence). CDR3 sequence: CASSESRVPDTQYF. CDR3 sequence (DNA): TGCGCCAGCAGTGAGTCCCGAGTCCCAGATACGCAGTATTTT.